This is a list of T cell receptor beta chains from one sample in a study of control samples from healthy donors and cancer patients. Clones were read by immunoSEQ multiplex PCR, and TCRdb kept only the in-frame ones, dropping some. The repertoire holds 130,000 to 150,000 clones, with around 92% as singletons. The sequenced sample was blood. The receptors stem from a man aged 25 to 45 in good health. The CDR3 runs from the conserved cysteine through the conserved F or W. The D gene is left open where the match is weak. Some rows have no size entry. The others give once, few or many, or a class for an expanded clone.

d_gene,v_gene,j_gene,abundance,CDR3nt,CDR3aa
-,TRBV9,TRBJ1-5,-,TGTGCCAGCGGGGAGGGGGGCAATCAGCCCCAGCATTTT,CASGEGGNQPQHF
TRBD1,TRBV7-3,TRBJ1-2,once,TGTGCCAGCAGCTCGGCGGGACAGGGGGGTGATGGCTACACCTTC,CASSSAGQGGDGYTF
TRBD1,TRBV28,TRBJ1-3,-,TGTGCCAGCAGTTTAGCTTTGGGACAGGGTGCTGGAAACACCATATATTTT,CASSLALGQGAGNTIYF
-,TRBV5-1,TRBJ2-1,once,TGCGCCAGCAGCCCTGCAGGGAGAGAAGGGCAGTTCTTC,CASSPAGREGQFF
TRBD1,TRBV7-7,TRBJ2-7,-,TGTGCCAGCAGCTTAGACAGGGGCTCCGAGCAGTACTTC,CASSLDRGSEQYF
TRBD1,TRBV9,TRBJ1-2,once,TGTGCCAGCAGCGTCGACAGGGAGTATGGCTACACCTTC,CASSVDREYGYTF
TRBD1,TRBV7-9,TRBJ2-7,-,TGTGCCAGCAGCGCCAACAGGGGGCAAAGGACCTACGAGCAGTACTTC,CASSANRGQRTYEQYF
-,TRBV3-1/TRBV3-2,TRBJ2-3,-,TGTGCCAGCAGCCAAGCAGATACGCAGTATTTT,CASSQADTQYF
-,TRBV3-1/TRBV3-2,TRBJ1-1,-,TGTGCCAGCAGCCAAGATCCGGGGAGTACTGAAGCTTTCTTT,CASSQDPGSTEAFF
-,TRBV11-2,TRBJ1-3,-,TGTGCCAGCAGCCAACGCCCGGCCAGACTCTTTCCCTCTGGAAACACCATATATTTT,CASSQRPARLFPSGNTIYF
-,TRBV7-9,TRBJ2-3,-,TGTGCCAGCAGCCCTTTAAAGCGAGGTACAGATACGCAGTATTTT,CASSPLKRGTDTQYF
-,TRBV6-5,TRBJ1-1,-,TGTGCCAGCAGTTACTCCAGGCAGTTAACCACTGAAGCTTTCTTT,CASSYSRQLTTEAFF
-,TRBV10-3,TRBJ1-1,-,TGTGCCATCAGAGACCACTTGACAGATACCCAAGCTTTCTTT,CAIRDHLTDTQAFF
-,TRBV24-1,TRBJ2-3,-,TGTGCCGCCAGTGATTTACTGGACTATCTGGATACGCAGTATTTT,CAASDLLDYLDTQYF
-,TRBV27,TRBJ2-3,once,TGTGCCAGCAGTTTTATGGATACGCAGTATTTT,CASSFMDTQYF
-,TRBV11-2,TRBJ1-1,once,TGTGCCAGCAGCCCCCCCAGGGGAGGAAGCACTGAAGCTTTCTTT,CASSPPRGGSTEAFF
-,TRBV12-5,TRBJ1-2,-,TGTGCTAGTGGTTTAACAGGGTCGTATAGCTACACCTTC,CASGLTGSYSYTF
TRBD2,TRBV5-4,TRBJ2-5,-,TGTGCCAGCAGCGCAGCGGGGCGAGAGGAGACCCAGTACTTC,CASSAAGREETQYF
-,TRBV25-1,TRBJ2-1,-,TGTGCCAGCAGTGTTACAGGGTACAATGAGCAGTTCTTC,CASSVTGYNEQFF
-,TRBV30,TRBJ1-2,-,TGTGCCTGGAGTTTGTCTATCGATGGCTACACCTTC,CAWSLSIDGYTF
-,TRBV11-2,TRBJ2-2,-,TGTGCCAGCAGCTTAAGAAGAAGCAGGGAAGTTCACGGGGAGCTGTTTTTT,CASSLRRSREVHGELFF
TRBD1,TRBV19,TRBJ2-1,-,TGTGCCAGTAAACCGGGACAGGGTTACAATGAGCAGTTCTTC,CASKPGQGYNEQFF
TRBD2,TRBV4-2,TRBJ2-1,-,TGTGCCAGCAGCCTCTTTTTAGGACTAGCGGGGGGGCGACGCTCCTACAATGAGCAGTTCTTC,CASSLFLGLAGGRRSYNEQFF
-,TRBV11-3,TRBJ2-2,-,TGTGCCAGCAGCTTAGAGCAGACGAACACCGGGGAGCTGTTTTTT,CASSLEQTNTGELFF
-,TRBV5-1,TRBJ2-3,-,TGCGCCAGCAGCTTGGGGGGCACAGATACGCAGTATTTT,CASSLGGTDTQYF
TRBD2,TRBV27,TRBJ2-2,-,TGTGCCAGCAGTCATAGCGGGGGGGCCGCCGGGGAGCTGTTTTTT,CASSHSGGAAGELFF
-,TRBV6-6,TRBJ2-2,once,TGTGCCAGCAGTTACTGGGACCCCACGAACACCGGGGAGCTGTTTTTT,CASSYWDPTNTGELFF
TRBD1,TRBV5-6,TRBJ1-3,-,TGTGCCAGCAGCTCGGACAGGGATCACTCTGGAAACACCATATATTTT,CASSSDRDHSGNTIYF
TRBD2,TRBV5-4,TRBJ2-1,-,TGTGCCAGCAGCCTAGGACTAGCGGGGGCGAACAATGAGCAGTTCTTC,CASSLGLAGANNEQFF